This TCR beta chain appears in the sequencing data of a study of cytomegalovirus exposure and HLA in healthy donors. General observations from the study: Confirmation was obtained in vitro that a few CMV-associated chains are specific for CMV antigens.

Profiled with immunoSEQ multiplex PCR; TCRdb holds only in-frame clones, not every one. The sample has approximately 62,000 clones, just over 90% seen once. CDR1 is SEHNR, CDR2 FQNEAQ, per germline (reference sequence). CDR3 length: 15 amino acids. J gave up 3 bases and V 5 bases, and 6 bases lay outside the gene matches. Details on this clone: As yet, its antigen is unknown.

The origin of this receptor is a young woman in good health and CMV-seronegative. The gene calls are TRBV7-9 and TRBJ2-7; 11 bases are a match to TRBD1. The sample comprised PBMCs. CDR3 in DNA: TGTGCCAGCAGCCCCGATGGGACAGGGGGCTACGAGCAGTACTTC. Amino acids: CASSPDGTGGYEQYF.